This TCR beta chain was recovered during a study of blood T cell repertoires in COVID-19. The wider study: The United States, Italy and Spain provided the acute and convalescent COVID-19 samples.

The CDR3 contains 15 residues. Germline V gives CDR1 KGHDR, CDR2 SFDVKD. Trimming cost V 9 bases and J 2 bases; bases outside gene matches: 9. The data were produced by immunoSEQ multiplex PCR, yet TCRdb's version contains in-frame clones alone and is incomplete. The sample has some 200,000 clones; about nine tenths are singletons. Residents of about 25 US areas, aged about 18 to 100 years, made up the participants. Sequencing was performed on PBMCs or T cells enriched from blood (not recorded which). This chain uses TRBV24-1 with TRBJ2-5, with TRBD1 matching over 9 bases. The receptor comes from a woman aged 25 to 39 who had recovered from COVID-19. For the CDR3, the DNA is TGTGCCACCGGCCAGTTCGGACAGGGGCAAGAGACCCAGTACTTC. Protein sequence: CATGQFGQGQETQYF.